Below, 16 T cell receptor beta chains from the same sample are listed, as sequenced in a study of spatial heterogeneity in lung cancer. A single record per CDR3 protein comes from TCRdb applying MiXCR to the 5' RACE reads. The repertoire includes roughly 25,000 distinct CDR3 sequences, around 4.5% of them detected once, and roughly 5% sits in the top ten. The time point here: sample taken at primary tumor resection. The sample consisted of PBMCs, taken at surgery. The receptors derive from a male donor with early-stage non-small cell lung cancer.

In its sample, this clonotype was seen many times. The chain employs TRBV24-1 and TRBJ1-1; D is unresolved. Trimming removed 4 bases from V and 11 bases from J, with 13 bases in between. The CDR3 is 12 residues long. Looked up from germline, CDR1 is KGHDR and CDR2 is SFDVKD. CDR3 in amino acids: CATSENGLGAFF. The CDR3 bases are TGTGCCACCAGTGAGAACGGCCTGGGGGCTTTCTTT.

This chain joins TRBV5-1 and TRBJ2-2, with D possibly being TRBD2 (6 bases). The CDR3 is made up of 15 amino acids. The germline V gene has CDR1 SGHRS and CDR2 YFSETQ. The V end was cut by 0 bases, the J end by 7 bases, with 13 bases between. CDR3 residues: CASSLGDLYNGELFF. As DNA, the CDR3 is TGCGCCAGCAGCTTGGGGGACTTGTACAACGGGGAGCTGTTTTTT.

This clonotype was seen repeatedly, ten times or more. The chain recombines TRBV28 with TRBJ1-5; D uncertain. V was trimmed by 1 base and J by 6 bases, leaving 4 bases between them. The CDR3 sequence is 12 residues long. CDR1 and CDR2 (germline): MDHEN, SYDVKM. CDR3 DNA: TGTGCCAGCAGTTTATATCTTCAGCCCCAGCATTTT. This sequence encodes CASSLYLQPQHF.

This clonotype has a count of ten or more. The V call is TRBV24-1, the J call TRBJ2-2; the match to TRBD1 covers 9 bases. The CDR3 has 19 residues. CDR1 and CDR2 from the germline V gene are KGHDR and SFDVKD. The ends lost 1 base at V and 3 bases at J; junction bases unmatched: 11. In nucleotides, the CDR3 is TGTGCCACCAGTGATTTAAGGGCGGGACAGGGAAGAGACACCGGGGAGCTGTTTTTT. Translated: CATSDLRAGQGRDTGELFF.

This clonotype was seen at least ten times. The CDR3 is CASSATGTGVSGANVLTF. The CDR3 DNA follows: TGTGCCAGCAGTGCAACCGGGACAGGGGTCTCTGGGGCCAACGTCCTGACTTTC. This sequence joins TRBV6-5 and TRBJ2-6; 10 bases agree with TRBD1. The V gene's germline CDR1 is MNHEY and CDR2 SVGAGI. This CDR3 has 18 residues. V lost 5 bases and J lost 0; bases outside the gene matches: 7.

In its sample, this clonotype was seen many times. This chain's CDR3 is CASRVTDTDTQYF. CDR3 nucleotide sequence: TGTGCCAGCAGGGTTACAGACACAGATACGCAGTATTTT. This chain joins TRBV6-5 and TRBJ2-3; no definite D call. This CDR3 contains 13 residues. V was trimmed by 6 bases and J by 2 bases, leaving 9 bases between them. In germline, CDR1 is MNHEY, CDR2 SVGAGI.

In this sample, this clonotype turned up many times. The chain recombines TRBV12-3 or TRBV12-4 with TRBJ1-1; the D gene is possibly TRBD1 (6 bases). The CDR3 runs 14 residues. V gave up 7 bases and J gave up 4 bases, with 16 bases separating them. Written as DNA, the CDR3 is TGTGCCAGCACCCTCAGTGCCAGGGGCACTGAAGCTTTCTTT. It encodes CASTLSARGTEAFF.

This clonotype was detected ten times or more. In DNA form, the CDR3 reads TGTGCCAGCAGTTGGGGGACTAGTAGATCAGGTGAGCAGTTCTTC. Amino acid sequence: CASSWGTSRSGEQFF. The chain combines TRBV27 with TRBJ2-1; 8 positions match TRBD2. The germline CDR1 and CDR2 sequences are MNHEY and SMNVEV (reference sequence). The J segment lost 9 bases and the V segment lost 4 bases, leaving 11 bases of the junction unmatched. The CDR3 contains 15 residues.

At least ten counts were recorded for this clonotype. V gene TRBV12-3 or TRBV12-4 combines with J gene TRBJ2-1; D is possibly TRBD1 (5 bases). The CDR3 spans 18 residues. Trimming stripped 6 bases from V and 0 bases from J, with 21 bases between. The CDR3 DNA is TGTGCCAGCAGCTCGGACGCCCAAGGGGTCAGCTCCTACAATGAGCAGTTCTTC. Its translation is CASSSDAQGVSSYNEQFF.

In its sample, this clonotype was seen many times. J is TRBJ2-5 and V is TRBV5-1; 10 bases align to TRBD1. The CDR3 loop spans 16 amino acids. The germline V gene has CDR1 SGHRS and CDR2 YFSETQ. The V gene end was trimmed by 4 bases and the J gene end by 5 bases; junction bases not matched to a gene: 11. The CDR3 here is CASSREGQGIYETQYF. CDR3 bases: TGCGCCAGCAGCCGAGAGGGACAGGGGATTTACGAGACCCAGTACTTC.

This clonotype was seen many times. The rearrangement joins TRBV6-6 to TRBJ2-7; TRBD1 aligns across 7 bases. J lost 0 bases, V lost 0 bases, and 2 bases had no gene match. The CDR3 loop spans 15 amino acids. Germline V lookup: CDR1 MNHNY, CDR2 SVGAGI (reference sequence). The CDR3 DNA reads TGTGCCAGCAGTTACTCGACAGGGAGCTCCTACGAGCAGTACTTC. Residues: CASSYSTGSSYEQYF.

Many counts were recorded for this clonotype. J is TRBJ2-1 and V is TRBV15; D is unclear. V lost 8 bases, J lost 8 bases, and 19 bases lay in between. The CDR3 contains 14 residues. Germline V CDR1 and CDR2: LNHNV, YYDKDF (reference sequence). The CDR3 DNA sequence: TGTGCCACCGGCCTCCCGGGTTCGAAACATGAGCAGTTCTTC. Residues: CATGLPGSKHEQFF.

The table lists this clonotype with many counts. The CDR3 region has the DNA TGTGCCAGCACTTATCATAAGGGGGGCTACACCTTC. As protein: CASTYHKGGYTF. The chain combines TRBV2 with TRBJ1-2, with D maybe TRBD1 (5 bases). Trimming removed 7 bases from V and 8 bases from J, with 14 bases in between. The CDR3 contains 12 residues. Germline loops: CDR1 SNHLY, CDR2 FYNNEI.

Ten or more counts support this clonotype. The chain carries TRBV29-1 and TRBJ1-2; weak D call: TRBD1 (5 bases). The V gene's germline CDR1 is SQVTM and CDR2 ANQGSEA. Trimming stripped 3 bases from V and 3 bases from J, with 8 bases between. The CDR3 spans 12 residues. CDR3 loop: CSVDQGDYGYTF. The DNA of the CDR3 is TGCAGCGTTGATCAGGGTGACTATGGCTACACCTTC. The full variable domain, completed using reference TRBV29-1 and TRBJ1-2, is SAVISQKPSRDICQRGTSLTIQCQVDSQVTMMFWYRQQPGQSLTLIATANQGSEATYESGFVIDKFPISRPNLTFSTLTVSNMSPEDSSIYLCSVDQGDYGYTFGSGTRLTVV.

This clonotype has at least ten counts. The chain joins TRBV12-3 or TRBV12-4 to TRBJ2-6; D not certain. V was cut by 4 bases and J by 0 bases, with 7 bases left in between. CDR3 size: 15 residues. CDR3 bases: TGTGCCAGCAGTTACACTACCTCTGGGGCCAACGTCCTGACTTTC. Encoded protein: CASSYTTSGANVLTF.

This clonotype was counted many times. This sequence joins TRBV4-3 and TRBJ2-7; D possibly corresponds to TRBD1 (6 bases). The CDR3 length is 15 residues. The V gene's germline CDR1 is LGHNA and CDR2 YSLEER. V lost 0 bases and J 3 bases, leaving 12 bases between the germline ends. For the CDR3, the DNA is TGCGCCAGCAGCCAAGAACTCCAGGGGATCTACGAGCAGTACTTC. Protein: CASSQELQGIYEQYF.